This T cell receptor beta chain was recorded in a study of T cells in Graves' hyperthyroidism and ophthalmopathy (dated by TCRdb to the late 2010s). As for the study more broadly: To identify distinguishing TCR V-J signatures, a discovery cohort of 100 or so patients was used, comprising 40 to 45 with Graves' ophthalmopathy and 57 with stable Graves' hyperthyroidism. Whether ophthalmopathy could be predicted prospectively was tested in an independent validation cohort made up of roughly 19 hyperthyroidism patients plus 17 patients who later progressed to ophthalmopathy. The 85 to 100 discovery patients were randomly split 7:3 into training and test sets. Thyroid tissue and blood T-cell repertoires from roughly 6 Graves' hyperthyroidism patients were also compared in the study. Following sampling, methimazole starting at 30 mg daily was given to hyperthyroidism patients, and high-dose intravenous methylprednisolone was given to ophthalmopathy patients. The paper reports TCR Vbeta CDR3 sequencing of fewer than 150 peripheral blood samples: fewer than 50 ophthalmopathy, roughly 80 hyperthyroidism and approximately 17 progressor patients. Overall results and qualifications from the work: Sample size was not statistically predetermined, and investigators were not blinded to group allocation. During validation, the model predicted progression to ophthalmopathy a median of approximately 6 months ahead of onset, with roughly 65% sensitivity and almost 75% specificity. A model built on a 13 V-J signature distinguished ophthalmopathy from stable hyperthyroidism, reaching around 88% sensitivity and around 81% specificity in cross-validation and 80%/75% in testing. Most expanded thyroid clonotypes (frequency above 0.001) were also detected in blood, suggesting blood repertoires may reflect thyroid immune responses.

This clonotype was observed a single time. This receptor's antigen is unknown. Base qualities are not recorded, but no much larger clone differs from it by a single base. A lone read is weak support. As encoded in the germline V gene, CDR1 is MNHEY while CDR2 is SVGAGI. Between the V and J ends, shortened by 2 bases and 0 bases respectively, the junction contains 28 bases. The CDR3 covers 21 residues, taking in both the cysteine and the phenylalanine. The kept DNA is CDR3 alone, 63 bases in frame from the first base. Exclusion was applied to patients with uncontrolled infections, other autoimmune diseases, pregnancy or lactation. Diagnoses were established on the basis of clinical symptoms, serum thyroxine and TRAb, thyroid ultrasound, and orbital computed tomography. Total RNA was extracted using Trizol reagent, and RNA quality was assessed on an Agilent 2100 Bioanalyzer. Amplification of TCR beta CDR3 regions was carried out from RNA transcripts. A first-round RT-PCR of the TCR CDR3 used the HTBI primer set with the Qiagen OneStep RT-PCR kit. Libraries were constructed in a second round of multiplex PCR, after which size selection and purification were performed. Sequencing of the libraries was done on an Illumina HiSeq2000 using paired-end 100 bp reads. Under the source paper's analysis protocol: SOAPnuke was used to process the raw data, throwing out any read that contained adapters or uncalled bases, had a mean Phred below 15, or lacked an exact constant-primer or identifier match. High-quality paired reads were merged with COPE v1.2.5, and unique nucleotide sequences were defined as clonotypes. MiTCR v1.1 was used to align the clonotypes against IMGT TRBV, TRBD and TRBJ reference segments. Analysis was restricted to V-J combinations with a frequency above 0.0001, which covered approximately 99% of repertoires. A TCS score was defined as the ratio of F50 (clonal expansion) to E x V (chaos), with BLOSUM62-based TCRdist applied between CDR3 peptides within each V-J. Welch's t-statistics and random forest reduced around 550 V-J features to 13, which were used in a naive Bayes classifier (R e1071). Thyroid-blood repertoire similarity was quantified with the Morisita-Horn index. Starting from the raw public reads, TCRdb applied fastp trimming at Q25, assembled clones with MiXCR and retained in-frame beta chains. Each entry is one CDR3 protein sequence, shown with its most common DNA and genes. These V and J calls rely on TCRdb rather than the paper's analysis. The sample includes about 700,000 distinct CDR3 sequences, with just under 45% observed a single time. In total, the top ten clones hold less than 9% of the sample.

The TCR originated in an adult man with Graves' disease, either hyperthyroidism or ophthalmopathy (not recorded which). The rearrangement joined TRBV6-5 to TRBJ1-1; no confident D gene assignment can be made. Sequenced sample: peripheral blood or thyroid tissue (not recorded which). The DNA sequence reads TGTGCCAGCAGTTACGCTTCTCGGGATATCCTCACGAGATTCATGAACACTGAAGCTTTCTTT. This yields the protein CASSYASRDILTRFMNTEAFF.